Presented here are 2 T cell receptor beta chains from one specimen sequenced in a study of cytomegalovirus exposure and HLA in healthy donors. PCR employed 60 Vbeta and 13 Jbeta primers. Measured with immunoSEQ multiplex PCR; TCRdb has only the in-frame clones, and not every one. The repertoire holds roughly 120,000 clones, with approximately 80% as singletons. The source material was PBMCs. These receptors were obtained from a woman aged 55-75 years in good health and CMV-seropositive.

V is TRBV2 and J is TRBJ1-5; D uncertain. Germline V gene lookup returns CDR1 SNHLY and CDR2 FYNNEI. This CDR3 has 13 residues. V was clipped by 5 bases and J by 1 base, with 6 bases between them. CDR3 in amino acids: CASSQRSNQPQHF. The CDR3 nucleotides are TGTGCCAGCAGTCAACGGAGCAATCAGCCCCAGCATTTT. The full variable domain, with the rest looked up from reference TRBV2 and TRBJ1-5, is EPEVTQTPSHQVTQMGQEVILRCVPISNHLYFYWYRQILGQKVEFLVSFYNNEISEKSEIFDDQFSVERPDGSNFTLKIRSTKLEDSAMYFCASSQRSNQPQHFGDGTRLSIL.

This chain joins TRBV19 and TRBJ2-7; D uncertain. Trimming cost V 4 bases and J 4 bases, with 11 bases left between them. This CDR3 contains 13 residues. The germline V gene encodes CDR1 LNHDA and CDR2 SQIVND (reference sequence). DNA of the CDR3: TGTGCCAGTAGTACCAAGACCGGGTACGAGCAGTACTTC. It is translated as CASSTKTGYEQYF.